What follows are 24 T cell receptor beta chains derived from one specimen sequenced in a study of read filtering for tumor transcriptome and immune sequencing. This library used roughly 400 ng RNA and molecular barcoded adaptors spanning alpha/delta and beta/gamma chains. TCRdb passed the reads through MiXCR, listing each CDR3 protein once. The repertoire holds roughly 130,000 distinct CDR3 sequences, with approximately 12% as singletons. The material sequenced was a population of CD138-negative cells sorted from bone marrow. These TCRs come from a donor aged 40 or over with multiple myeloma.

This clonotype was detected many times. The CDR3 bases are TGTGCCAGCAGCTCCGCGTCTGGAAACACCATATATTTT. This encodes CASSSASGNTIYF. The chain employs TRBV7-9 and TRBJ1-3; D not resolved. Germline CDR1 is SEHNR and CDR2 is FQNEAQ (reference sequence). There are 13 residues in the CDR3. The V end lost 4 bases, the J end lost 1 base, and 5 bases lay between the germline ends. The variable domain in full, completed from reference TRBV7-9 and TRBJ1-3, reads DTGVSQNPRHKITKRGQNVTFRCDPISEHNRLYWYRQTLGQGPEFLTYFQNEAQLEKSRLLSDRFSAERPKGSFSTLEIQRTEQGDSAMYLCASSSASGNTIYFGEGSWLTVV.

Ten or more counts support this clonotype. The chain combines TRBV29-1 with TRBJ1-1; 7 bases fit TRBD1. Germline V gene data show CDR1 as SQVTM and CDR2 as ANQGSEA. The CDR3 is 14 residues long. Trimming cost V 4 bases and J 5 bases; bases outside gene matches: 10. The CDR3 DNA is TGCAGCGTTGGAAAGGTGAGGGGGCGGACTGAAGCTTTCTTT. Translation: CSVGKVRGRTEAFF.

This clonotype was detected a few times. V and J are TRBV30 and TRBJ2-6; 7 bases fit TRBD1. The CDR3 is 16 residues long. V lost 1 base and J lost 2; bases outside the gene matches: 5. CDR1 is GTSNPN, CDR2 SVGIG, per germline (reference sequence). The CDR3 sequence is CAWSEGQHPGANVLTF. The CDR3 DNA reads TGTGCCTGGAGTGAGGGACAGCACCCTGGGGCCAACGTCCTGACTTTC.

The chain combines TRBV6-5 with TRBJ1-1; 9 bases map to TRBD1. V trimming: 5 bases; J trimming: 4 bases; junction bases outside the gene matches: 20. CDR3 length: 19 amino acids. The V gene's germline CDR1 is MNHEY and CDR2 SVGAGI. The CDR3 nucleotides read TGTGCCAGCAGTAGTATTACCGGGACAGGGTCCCCGCGGACCACTGAAGCTTTCTTT. Its translation is CASSSITGTGSPRTTEAFF.

In its sample, this clonotype was seen many times. This chain joins TRBV3-1 and TRBJ2-5; a possible D gene is TRBD2 (6 bases). Germline loops: CDR1 LGHDT, CDR2 YNNKEL (reference sequence). This CDR3 comprises 16 residues. V lost 2 bases and J lost 2, with 15 bases in between. CDR3 sequence: CASSQLGGRTQETQYF. The CDR3 bases are TGTGCCAGCAGCCAATTGGGAGGACGTACTCAAGAGACCCAGTACTTC.

This clonotype was found many times. The chain recombines TRBV4-1 with TRBJ1-6; 8 bases map to TRBD1. Germline assignment: CDR1 MGHRA and CDR2 YSYEKL. The CDR3 loop spans 15 amino acids. The junction had 6 bases not matched to a gene; V was cut back by 4 bases and J by 7 bases. The CDR3 sequence: CASSPGQGRNSPLHF. Written as DNA, the CDR3 is TGCGCCAGCAGCCCAGGACAGGGACGGAATTCACCCCTCCACTTT.

The sample holds many counts of this clonotype. This chain joins TRBV18 and TRBJ2-5; D may be TRBD1 (6 bases). The V gene lost 3 bases and the J gene lost 7 bases, with 12 bases spanning the gap. The CDR3 is made up of 13 amino acids. Germline V gives CDR1 KGHSH, CDR2 LQKENI. CDR3 coding DNA: TGTGCCAGCTCACCGAAACAGGGCGGGACCCAGTACTTC. It translates to CASSPKQGGTQYF.

This clonotype was counted at least ten times. The V and J genes are TRBV24-1 and TRBJ2-3, with D perhaps being TRBD1 or TRBD2 (5 bases each). Germline V gene sequence: CDR1 KGHDR, CDR2 SFDVKD. The CDR3 sequence is 15 residues long. V shed 6 bases and J shed 4 bases, with 16 bases lying between them. The CDR3: CATSQPGQDADTQYF. The CDR3 region has the DNA TGTGCCACCAGTCAACCGGGGCAGGATGCAGATACGCAGTATTTT.

This clonotype occurred many times. The gene calls are TRBV4-2 and TRBJ1-5; the D gene is possibly TRBD1 (5 bases). CDR1 and CDR2 from the germline V gene are LGHNA and YNFKEQ. The V gene lost 1 base and the J gene lost 3 bases, with 16 bases spanning the gap. The CDR3 sequence is 17 residues long. The CDR3 here is CASSQGSRAGINQPQHF. As DNA, the CDR3 is TGTGCCAGCAGCCAAGGGTCCAGGGCGGGTATCAATCAGCCCCAGCATTTT.

This clonotype was observed a few times. The V gene is TRBV29-1, the J gene TRBJ1-2; TRBD1 might be the D (6 bases). With 2 bases removed from V and 7 bases from J, the gap between germline ends came to 11 bases. This CDR3 is 12 amino acids long. Germline assignment: CDR1 SQVTM and CDR2 ANQGSEA. CDR3 region: CSVELTGFGYTF. In DNA, the CDR3 is TGCAGCGTTGAACTTACAGGGTTTGGCTACACCTTC.

The V and J genes are TRBV28 and TRBJ2-3; 11 nucleotides align to TRBD2. CDR3 length: 16 amino acids. The ends lost 6 bases at V and 4 bases at J; junction bases unmatched: 9. Germline V lookup: CDR1 MDHEN, CDR2 SYDVKM. This CDR3 reads CASSATSGRAADTQYF. The DNA of the CDR3 is TGTGCCAGCAGCGCCACTAGCGGGAGAGCGGCAGATACGCAGTATTTT.

This clonotype was seen ten or more times. The gene calls are TRBV20-1 and TRBJ1-5; TRBD1 matches at 11 bases. The CDR3 consists of 19 residues. The germline V gene has CDR1 DFQATT and CDR2 SNEGSKA (reference sequence). V lost 3 bases and J lost 2; bases outside the gene matches: 15. The CDR3 bases are TGCAGTGCTAGGGTGGCTAGGACAGGGGGCGGATTGGGCAATCAGCCCCAGCATTTT. Its protein product is CSARVARTGGGLGNQPQHF.

In its sample, this clonotype was seen many times. The V and J genes are TRBV6-1 and TRBJ2-1; TRBD2 matches 9 bases. V shed 8 bases, J shed 4 bases, and the junction held 9 bases outside the gene matches. The germline V gene has CDR1 MNHNS and CDR2 SASEGT. The CDR3 has 15 residues. In DNA, the CDR3 is TGTGCCAGCCCTCCTTCAGCGGGGGGTTACAATGAGCAGTTCTTC. This gives the protein CASPPSAGGYNEQFF.

J is TRBJ2-7 and V is TRBV10-3, with 7 bases matching TRBD1. V dropped 6 bases and J dropped 2; count of bases not matched to a gene: 10. CDR1 is ENHRY, CDR2 SYGVKD, per germline. The CDR3 consists of 15 residues. The CDR3 spells CAIRDGLQGAYEQYF. The CDR3 DNA sequence: TGTGCCATCAGGGATGGATTGCAGGGGGCCTACGAGCAGTACTTC.

This clonotype has only a few counts. This chain connects TRBV28 to TRBJ1-1; possible D gene TRBD1, 5 bases. CDR3 length: 14 residues. Per the germline V gene, CDR1 is MDHEN and CDR2 is SYDVKM. V lost 2 bases, J lost 0 bases, and 7 bases lay in between. CDR3 residues: CASSLEQVNTEAFF. The DNA for the CDR3 is TGTGCCAGCAGTTTAGAACAGGTGAACACTGAAGCTTTCTTT. Combining the CDR3 with reference TRBV28 and TRBJ1-1 gives the whole variable domain DVKVTQSSRYLVKRTGEKVFLECVQDMDHENMFWYRQDPGLGLRLIYFSYDVKMKEKGDIPEGYSVSREKKERFSLILESASTNQTSMYLCASSLEQVNTEAFFGQGTRLTVV.

This clonotype appeared many times. V and J are TRBV19 and TRBJ2-2; TRBD2 agrees at 13 bases. Germline values: CDR1 LNHDA, CDR2 SQIVND (reference sequence). The CDR3 is 16 residues long. The CDR3 protein is CATRTSGGQNTGELFF. CDR3 DNA sequence: TGTGCAACCAGGACTAGCGGGGGACAGAACACCGGGGAGCTGTTTTTT.

This clonotype was found many times. The gene calls are TRBV4-2 and TRBJ1-5; D call uncertain. This CDR3 comprises 13 residues. Germline values: CDR1 LGHNA, CDR2 YNFKEQ. Trimming left V 3 bases short and J 8 bases short, with 11 bases between. This CDR3 is CASSQERDEPQHF. The CDR3 DNA reads TGTGCCAGCAGCCAGGAGAGGGATGAGCCCCAGCATTTT.

This clonotype has ten or more counts. The CDR3 loop reads CASSTWQRGRETQYF. CDR3 nucleotides: TGTGCCAGTAGTACGTGGCAGCGGGGACGGGAGACCCAGTACTTC. This rearrangement joins TRBV19 to TRBJ2-5; 7 bases match TRBD2. Germline trimming cut 4 bases from V and 5 bases from J; bases unmatched to any gene: 10. The CDR3 has 15 amino acids. In germline, CDR1 is LNHDA, CDR2 SQIVND (reference sequence). The full variable domain, with the rest looked up from reference TRBV19 and TRBJ2-5, is DGGITQSPKYLFRKEGQNVTLSCEQNLNHDAMYWYRQDPGQGLRLIYYSQIVNDFQKGDIAEGYSVSREKKESFPLTVTSAQKNPTAFYLCASSTWQRGRETQYFGPGTRLLVL.

This clonotype showed up many times. The chain combines TRBV7-3 with TRBJ1-2; maybe TRBD1 (5 bases). The V end lost 5 bases, the J end lost 4 bases, and 26 bases lay between the germline ends. Germline CDR1 and CDR2: SGHTA and FQGTGA. The CDR3 consists of 18 residues. In nucleotides, the CDR3 is TGTGCCAGCAGCCTGAGACCTGGGGGGGGGACCCCGGGCTATGGCTACACCTTC. It specifies CASSLRPGGGTPGYGYTF.

In its sample, this clonotype was seen many times. This chain links TRBV28 with TRBJ2-7; maybe TRBD2 (6 bases). Trimming took off 2 bases at V and 9 bases at J, with 17 bases between the two ends. In germline, CDR1 is MDHEN, CDR2 SYDVKM. The CDR3 is made up of 14 amino acids. CDR3 sequence (DNA): TGTGCCAGCAGTTTACTCCCTCGGCAGGAGGGGCAGTACTTC. Its protein is CASSLLPRQEGQYF.

This clonotype was seen many times. The chain carries TRBV7-2 and TRBJ2-7; 14 bases match TRBD2. CDR1 is SGHTA and CDR2 is FQGNSA in the germline V gene. Unmatched junction bases numbered 4, after V lost 3 bases and J lost 3 bases. The CDR3 extends over 16 amino acids. The CDR3 region is CASSFEGTSGSYEQYF. In nucleotides, the CDR3 is TGTGCCAGCAGCTTTGAGGGGACTAGCGGGAGCTACGAGCAGTACTTC.

This clonotype has ten or more counts. This chain links TRBV7-8 with TRBJ2-5; D might be TRBD2 (6 bases). Germline values: CDR1 SGHVS, CDR2 FQNEAQ. The V gene lost 8 bases and the J gene lost 1 base, with 14 bases spanning the gap. The CDR3 is made up of 14 amino acids. As DNA, the CDR3 is TGTGCCAGCGAGGTGGGGGGACTCCAAGAGACCCAGTACTTC. This codes for CASEVGGLQETQYF.

This clonotype occurred many times. CDR3 nucleotides: TGCAGCGTTGAAGACGGGACCGGTATTGGCGGCGAGCAGTACTTC. Encoded protein: CSVEDGTGIGGEQYF. The rearrangement uses TRBV29-1 and TRBJ2-7, with D perhaps being TRBD1 or TRBD2 (5 bases each). Germline loops: CDR1 SQVTM, CDR2 ANQGSEA. There are 15 residues in the CDR3. The ends were cut back, 0 bases at V and 6 bases at J, with 18 bases in the middle.

This clonotype was counted ten times or more. This chain links TRBV12-3 or TRBV12-4 with TRBJ2-1; D is possibly TRBD1 (6 bases). Deletions cut 6 bases from V and 9 bases from J, with 18 bases between. The CDR3 has 14 amino acids. In DNA form, the CDR3 reads TGTGCCAGCAGGGGGGCTCGGATGTTCGGTGAGCAGTTCTTC. Translated: CASRGARMFGEQFF.